The subject of this entry is one T cell receptor beta chain. The repertoire was sequenced with immunoSEQ multiplex PCR; TCRdb's copy has only in-frame clones and lacks some. The sample has about 35,000 clones; around 65% are singletons. The sample belongs to a study of monozygotic twins with cystic fibrosis. Germline V gives CDR1 LNHDA, CDR2 SQIVND (reference sequence). Losses at the gene ends were 3 bases for V and 2 bases for J; bases not matched to a gene: 5. The CDR3 runs 15 residues. The source is a girl between 5 and 17 years old with cystic fibrosis. The V gene is TRBV19, the J gene TRBJ1-2, with TRBD1 matching over 8 bases. Sequenced: blood. CDR3 sequence (DNA): TGTGCCAGTAGTATCGGCAGGGGGCGGAACTATGGCTACACCTTC. Protein product: CASSIGRGRNYGYTF.